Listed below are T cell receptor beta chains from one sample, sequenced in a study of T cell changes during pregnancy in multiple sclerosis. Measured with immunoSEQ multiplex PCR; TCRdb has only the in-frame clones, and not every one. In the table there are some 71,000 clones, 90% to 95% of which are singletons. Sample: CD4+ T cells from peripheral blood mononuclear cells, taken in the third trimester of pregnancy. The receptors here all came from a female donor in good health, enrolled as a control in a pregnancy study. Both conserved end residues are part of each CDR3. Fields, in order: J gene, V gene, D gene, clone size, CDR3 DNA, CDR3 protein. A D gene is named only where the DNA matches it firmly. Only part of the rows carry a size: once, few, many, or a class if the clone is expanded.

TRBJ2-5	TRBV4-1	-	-	TGCGCCAGCAGCCAAGGGCAAGTGGGCGCGCAAGAGACCCAGTACTTC	CASSQGQVGAQETQYF
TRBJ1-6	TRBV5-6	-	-	TGTGCCAGCAGCTTGGCCGCGGAAAGCTCCTATAATTCACCCCTCCACTTT	CASSLAAESSYNSPLHF
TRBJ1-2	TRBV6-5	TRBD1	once	TGTGCCAGCAGTATGAGCCGAGGGGGCGGTGGCTACACCTTC	CASSMSRGGGGYTF
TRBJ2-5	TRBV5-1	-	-	TGCGCCAGCAGCATAGGACACCGGCAAGAGACCCAGTACTTC	CASSIGHRQETQYF
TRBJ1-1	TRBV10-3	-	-	TGTGCCATCAGTGAAGGGCACGGAGGGACTGAAGCTTTCTTT	CAISEGHGGTEAFF
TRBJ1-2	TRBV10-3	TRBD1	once	TGTGCCATCAGTGAGTCATTCGTCCGACAGGGTCATGGCTACACCTTC	CAISESFVRQGHGYTF
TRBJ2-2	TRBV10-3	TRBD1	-	TGTGCCATCAGTGAGTCTCGGACAGGGGTGAACACCGGGGAGCTGTTTTTT	CAISESRTGVNTGELFF
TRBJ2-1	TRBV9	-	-	TGTGCCAGCAGCGTAGATCCCAGCTCCTACAATGAGCAGTTCTTC	CASSVDPSSYNEQFF
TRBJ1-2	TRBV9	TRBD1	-	TGTGCCAGCAGCGTAGCCGGGGACAGGGCTAGCTACACCTTC	CASSVAGDRASYTF
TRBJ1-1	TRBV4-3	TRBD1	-	TGCGCCAGCAGCCGGGGGGACAGGGTGAACACTGAAGCTTTCTTT	CASSRGDRVNTEAFF
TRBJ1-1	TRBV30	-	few	TGTGCCGGAAAAGACAGTTCGAACACTGAAGCTTTCTTT	CAGKDSSNTEAFF
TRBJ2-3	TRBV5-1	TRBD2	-	TGCGCCAGCAGCTTGGGAAGCGGGGGGGCCGGGACAGATACGCAGTATTTT	CASSLGSGGAGTDTQYF
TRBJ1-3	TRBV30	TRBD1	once	TGTGCCTGGAGTTTAGGACAGGGAAGAAACACCATATATTTT	CAWSLGQGRNTIYF
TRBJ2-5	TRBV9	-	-	TGTGCCAGCAGCTCGCAAGAGACCCAGTACTTC	CASSSQETQYF
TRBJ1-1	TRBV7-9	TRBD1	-	TGTGCCAGCAGCTTACGAAGACAGGGGACTCGACTATCGAACACTGAAGCTTTCTTT	CASSLRRQGTRLSNTEAFF
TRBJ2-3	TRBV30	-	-	TGTGCCTGGAGTGAACTACGCTTCAACACAGATACGCAGTATTTT	CAWSELRFNTDTQYF
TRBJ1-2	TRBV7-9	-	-	TGTGCCAGCAGCCGAGGCGAGGGGGATGGCTACACCTTC	CASSRGEGDGYTF
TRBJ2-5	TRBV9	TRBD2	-	TGTGCCAGCAGCGTAGATTTGAGGCTAGCGGGGGGAGAGACCCAGTACTTC	CASSVDLRLAGGETQYF
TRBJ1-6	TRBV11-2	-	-	TGTGCCAGCAGCCCCCACAGGAGCTCGGTCCCATATTCACCCCTCCACTTT	CASSPHRSSVPYSPLHF
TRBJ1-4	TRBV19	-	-	TGTGCCAGTAGTATAGTATCGGGGACTAATGAAAAACTGTTTTTT	CASSIVSGTNEKLFF
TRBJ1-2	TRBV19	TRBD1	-	TGTGCCAGTAGGATGACAGGGGACAATCTTAACTATGGCTACACCTTC	CASRMTGDNLNYGYTF
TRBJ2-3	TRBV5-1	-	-	TGCGCCAGCAGCTGGGGTGGCGGAGGTGCAGATACGCAGTATTTT	CASSWGGGGADTQYF
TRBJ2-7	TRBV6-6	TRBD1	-	TGTGCCAGCAGGCCCCGGGACAGGGCCCACGAGCAGTACTTC	CASRPRDRAHEQYF
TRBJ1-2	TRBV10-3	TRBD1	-	TGTGCCATCAGAGGACAGGGGGTAGGTGGCTACACCTTC	CAIRGQGVGGYTF
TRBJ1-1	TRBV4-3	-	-	TGCGCCAGCAGCCACTCCTTGCACGGGGGAGGGGAAGCTTTCTTT	CASSHSLHGGGEAFF
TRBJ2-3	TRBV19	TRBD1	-	TGTGCCAGTAGTGACGGAACAGGGGGCCGTGGCACAGATACGCAGTATTTT	CASSDGTGGRGTDTQYF
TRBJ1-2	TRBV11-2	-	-	TGTGCCAGCAGCGGACTTGGGACTTTTGGCTACACCTTC	CASSGLGTFGYTF
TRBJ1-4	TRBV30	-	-	TGTGCCTGGAGTGTACTTATACATGAAAAACTGTTTTTT	CAWSVLIHEKLFF
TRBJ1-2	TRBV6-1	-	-	TGTGCCAGCAGTAGAAACCAGGGTCAGCACTATGGCTACACCTTC	CASSRNQGQHYGYTF
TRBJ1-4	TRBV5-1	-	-	TGCGCCAGCGCCCCACAGGCAACTAATGAAAAACTGTTTTTT	CASAPQATNEKLFF
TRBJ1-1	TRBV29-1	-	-	TGCAGCGTCAACGGGGATTGGGCGACTGAAGCTTTCTTT	CSVNGDWATEAFF
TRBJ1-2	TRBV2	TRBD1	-	TGTGCCAGCAGTCCGCGGACAGGGGACTATGGCTACACCTTC	CASSPRTGDYGYTF
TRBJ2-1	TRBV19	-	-	TGTGCCAGTAGTATTAGAGCCTACAATGAGCAGTTCTTC	CASSIRAYNEQFF
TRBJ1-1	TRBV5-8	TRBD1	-	TGTGCCAGCAGCTTCTCACAGGGGATAGCTTTCTTT	CASSFSQGIAFF
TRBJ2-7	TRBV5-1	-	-	TGCGCCAGCAGCTTCTCCCGTGGTAGGGGCGATCCCTACGAGCAGTACTTC	CASSFSRGRGDPYEQYF
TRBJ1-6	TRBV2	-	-	TGTGCCAGCAGCGCCAACAGGGTCATGGATTCACCCCTCCACTTT	CASSANRVMDSPLHF
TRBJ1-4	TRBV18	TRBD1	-	TGTGCCAGCTCACTTCCGGGACAGGGTAATGAAAAACTGTTTTTT	CASSLPGQGNEKLFF
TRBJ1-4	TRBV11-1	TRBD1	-	TGTGCCAGCAGCCCCGGACAGGGGTATGAAAAACTGTTTTTT	CASSPGQGYEKLFF
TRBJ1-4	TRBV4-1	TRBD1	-	TGCGCCAGCAGCCAATCGGGACAGAAAAATGAAAAACTGTTTTTT	CASSQSGQKNEKLFF
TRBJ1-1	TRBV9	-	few	TGTGCCAGCAGCGTAGAGGGAGATATGAACACTGAAGCTTTCTTT	CASSVEGDMNTEAFF
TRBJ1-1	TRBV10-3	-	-	TGTGCCATCAGGGCCGTACAACTATACACTGAAGCTTTCTTT	CAIRAVQLYTEAFF
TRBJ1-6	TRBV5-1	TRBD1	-	TGCGCCAGCAGCTTCGGGACAGACGATAATTCACCCCTCCACTTT	CASSFGTDDNSPLHF
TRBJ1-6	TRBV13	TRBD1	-	TGTGCCAGCAGCTCCGGGGGACAGACTAATTCACCCCTCCACTTT	CASSSGGQTNSPLHF
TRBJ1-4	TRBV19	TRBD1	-	TGTGCCAGTAGTTTACAGGGGGGTATCGGGGAAAAACTGTTTTTT	CASSLQGGIGEKLFF
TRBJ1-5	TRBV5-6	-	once	TGTGCCAGCAGCTTGGGCGGACTCCAGGGGATTCAGCCCCAGCATTTT	CASSLGGLQGIQPQHF
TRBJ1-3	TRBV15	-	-	TGTGCCACCAGCAGAGACATAGCTTCTGGAAACACCATATATTTT	CATSRDIASGNTIYF
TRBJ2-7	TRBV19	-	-	TGTGCCAGTAGTATAGTTGAAGGAGCCTACGAGCAGTACTTC	CASSIVEGAYEQYF
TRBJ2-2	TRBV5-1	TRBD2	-	TGCGCCAGCAGCTTTACAACGGGGGGGAACACCGGGGAGCTGTTTTTT	CASSFTTGGNTGELFF
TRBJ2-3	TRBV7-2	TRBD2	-	TGTGCCAGCAGCTTAGCGGGGGGGACCCCAAGCACAGATACGCAGTATTTT	CASSLAGGTPSTDTQYF
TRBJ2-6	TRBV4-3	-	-	TGCGCCAGCAGCCAAGAATTCAGCTCTGGGGCCAACGTCCTGACTTTC	CASSQEFSSGANVLTF
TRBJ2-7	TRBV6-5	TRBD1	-	TGTGCCAGCATGCCTCCAGGGGGCCTACGCGAGCAGTACTTC	CASMPPGGLREQYF
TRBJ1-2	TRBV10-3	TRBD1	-	TGTGCCATCAGTGAGGGGACAGGGGAGATCTATGGCTACACCTTC	CAISEGTGEIYGYTF
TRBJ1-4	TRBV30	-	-	TGTGCCTGGAGTGTCGGCGGGGCGGAGAGGGAAAAACTGTTTTTT	CAWSVGGAEREKLFF
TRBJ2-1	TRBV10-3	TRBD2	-	TGTGCCATCATTCCCGAACTAGCGGGGAACAATGAGCAGTTCTTC	CAIIPELAGNNEQFF
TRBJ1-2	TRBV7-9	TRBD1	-	TGTGCCAGCAGCTACGGGACAGGGGACTACTATGGCTACACCTTC	CASSYGTGDYYGYTF
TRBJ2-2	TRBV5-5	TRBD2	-	TGTGCCAGCAGCCTAGCGGGACCCGGGATCTTGGAGCTGTTTTTT	CASSLAGPGILELFF
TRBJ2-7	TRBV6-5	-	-	TGTGCCAGCAGCCGCGTGGGCTCCTGGGAGCAGTACTTC	CASSRVGSWEQYF
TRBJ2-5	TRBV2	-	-	TGTGCCAGCAGTGGCATAGGAGTTCCCTCGGAGACCCAGTACTTC	CASSGIGVPSETQYF
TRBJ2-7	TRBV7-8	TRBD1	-	TGTGCCAGCAGCTCCTATGTCCTCCGGACAGGGAACGAGCAGTACTTC	CASSSYVLRTGNEQYF